This passage covers 4 T cell receptor beta chains from one sample sequenced in a study of cytomegalovirus exposure and HLA in healthy donors. It was with 60 Vbeta and 13 Jbeta primers that the PCR ran. Repertoires were generated with immunoSEQ multiplex PCR, while TCRdb's copy carries only in-frame clones and drops some. The table has 150,000 to 200,000 clones, 65% to 80% seen once. Material: PBMCs. All receptors derive from a woman younger than 45 in good health and CMV-seronegative.

This chain joins TRBV5-1 and TRBJ2-7; possibly TRBD2 for D (5 bases). CDR1 is SGHRS, CDR2 YFSETQ, per germline. The CDR3 length is 17 residues. Trimming pared 0 bases from V and 5 bases from J, leaving 21 bases between. The CDR3 is CASSLAITVPPRDEQYF. The CDR3 nucleotides are TGCGCCAGCAGCTTGGCCATTACGGTTCCGCCGCGGGACGAGCAGTACTTC.

The rearrangement joins TRBV15 to TRBJ2-7; D ambiguous. Per germline, CDR1 LNHNV and CDR2 YYDKDF (reference sequence). The ends were cut back, 0 bases at V and 1 base at J, with 10 bases in the middle. The CDR3 runs 15 residues. The CDR3 DNA reads TGTGCCACCAGCAGAGATATGGTAGATTCCTACGAGCAGTACTTC. Translated, it gives CATSRDMVDSYEQYF.

V and J are TRBV28 and TRBJ1-1, with a weak D call TRBD1 (5 bases). Trimming left V 3 bases short and J 10 bases short, with 15 bases between. The CDR3 contains 13 residues. Germline CDR1 is MDHEN and CDR2 is SYDVKM. CDR3 in DNA: TGTGCCAGCAGTTTTCATCAGGGTTTGGTAGCTTTCTTT. Translating it yields CASSFHQGLVAFF.

The J gene is TRBJ2-7, the V gene TRBV6-6; a possible D gene is TRBD1 (5 bases). This CDR3 region has 15 residues. CDR1 MNHNY and CDR2 SVGAGI come from the germline V gene (reference sequence). V lost 2 bases and J lost 2, with 13 bases in between. The DNA for the CDR3 is TGTGCCAGCAGTTACGCTTGGGGCAAGACCTACGAGCAGTACTTC. Its protein is CASSYAWGKTYEQYF.